This T cell receptor beta chain was recovered during a study of CD8+ T cells in alopecia areata. Study-level information: The protocol delivered tofacitinib for 6 to 18 months, then withdrew it for 6 months.

After isolation, RNA underwent reverse transcription to generate cDNA as the sequencing template. Clones were read by immunoSEQ multiplex PCR, and TCRdb kept only the in-frame ones, dropping some. The table has 100,000 to 150,000 clones, around 50% seen once. With 3 bases removed from V and 0 bases from J, the gap between germline ends came to 10 bases. Germline V lookup: CDR1 SGHRS, CDR2 YFSETQ. This CDR3 comprises 14 residues. PBMCs provided sorted CD4+ and CD8+ T cells. The chain couples TRBV5-1 to TRBJ2-7; possible D gene TRBD2, 5 bases. The source is a human donor with alopecia areata. This sample comprised CD4+ T cells sorted from blood, obtained at week 0. Here the CDR3 reads CASSYIGSSYEQYF. For the CDR3, the DNA is TGCGCCAGCAGCTACATAGGGAGCTCCTACGAGCAGTACTTC.